One and the same sample provided the 30 T cell receptor beta chains below, sequenced in a study of shared clonotypes between healthy human individuals. Selected positively for CCR7 and CD45RO-negative, naive CD8 cells excluded terminally differentiated effector memory CD45RA+ cells. Assay: immunoSEQ multiplex PCR; the TCRdb copy retains only in-frame clones and omits some. The data hold approximately 2,200,000 clones, with approximately 94% observed a single time. Sequencing was done on a sample of naive CD8+ T cells from PBMCs. Receptor source: a man aged 18 to 29 in good health. Some clones in this sample may be carry-over from other donors' samples.

The gene calls are TRBV12-5 and TRBJ1-2; D gene uncertain. CDR3 size: 18 residues. Germline assignment: CDR1 LGHNT and CDR2 FRNRAP. V was trimmed by 0 bases and J by 7 bases, leaving 24 bases between them. The CDR3 loop reads CASGLVHLRPSGSGGYTF. The DNA of the CDR3 is TGTGCTAGTGGTTTGGTACATCTGCGGCCCTCGGGATCAGGTGGCTACACCTTC.

The chain is built from TRBV29-1 and TRBJ1-1; a weak D match, TRBD1 (6 bases). The V end lost 0 bases, the J end lost 4 bases, and 15 bases lay between the germline ends. The CDR3 spans 15 residues. The germline CDR1 and CDR2 sequences are SQVTM and ANQGSEA. This CDR3 is CSVEDGGARFTEAFF. Here the CDR3 DNA reads TGCAGCGTTGAAGACGGGGGGGCAAGATTCACTGAAGCTTTCTTT.

The gene calls are TRBV7-9 and TRBJ2-3, with a tentative D call TRBD1 (6 bases). This CDR3 is built from 14 residues. Germline assignment: CDR1 SEHNR and CDR2 FQNEAQ (reference sequence). V dropped 5 bases and J dropped 3 bases, with 12 bases sitting between them. The CDR3, as DNA: TGTGCCAGCAGCCGGACAGATCAAACAGATACGCAGTATTTT. Encoded protein: CASSRTDQTDTQYF.

The rearrangement links TRBV30 to TRBJ1-6; unclear D gene. The germline V gene has CDR1 GTSNPN and CDR2 SVGIG (reference sequence). Trimming removed 4 bases at V and 0 bases at J, with 10 bases between. The CDR3 has 15 residues. This CDR3 is CAWTSQFSYNSPLHF. DNA for the CDR3: TGTGCCTGGACCAGCCAATTCTCCTATAATTCACCCCTCCACTTT.

The chain combines TRBV4-2 with TRBJ2-7; no firm D call. CDR3 length equals 13 residues. V was shortened by 5 bases and J by 2 bases, with 10 bases between the two germline ends. In germline, CDR1 is LGHNA, CDR2 YNFKEQ. CDR3 nucleotide sequence: TGTGCCAGCAGCTTAGGATGGACCTACGAGCAGTACTTC. Residues: CASSLGWTYEQYF.

The J gene is TRBJ2-5, the V gene TRBV19; TRBD2 aligns across 11 bases. Unmatched junction bases numbered 4, after V lost 3 bases and J lost 4 bases. CDR1 and CDR2 from the germline V gene are LNHDA and SQIVND (reference sequence). The CDR3 length is 15 residues. This chain's CDR3 is CASSIGTSGLETQYF. The CDR3 nucleotides are TGTGCCAGTAGTATTGGGACTAGCGGACTAGAGACCCAGTACTTC.

The chain uses TRBV7-8 and TRBJ2-7, with a possible D match to TRBD2 (5 bases). The germline gives CDR1 SGHVS, CDR2 FQNEAQ. This CDR3 contains 16 residues. V was cut by 5 bases and J by 1 base, with 18 bases left in between. Here the CDR3 DNA reads TGTGCCAGCAGCCTCGGGGTCCACTCTGGGTCCTACGAGCAGTACTTC. Protein sequence: CASSLGVHSGSYEQYF.

The genes are TRBV4-1 and TRBJ2-3, with TRBD2 matching over 16 bases. Germline V gives CDR1 MGHRA, CDR2 YSYEKL. The CDR3 contains 20 residues. J lost 4 bases, V lost 4 bases, and 14 bases had no gene match. The CDR3: CASSRSPGLAGGDGADTQYF. Written as DNA, the CDR3 is TGCGCCAGCAGCCGAAGTCCGGGACTAGCGGGAGGGGACGGGGCAGATACGCAGTATTTT.

The chain is built from TRBV7-9 and TRBJ2-7, with TRBD1 as a possible D gene (6 bases). The CDR3 extends over 14 amino acids. Deletions cut 8 bases from V and 3 bases from J, with 17 bases between. Germline V CDR1 and CDR2: SEHNR, FQNEAQ (reference sequence). The CDR3 sequence is CASGSRDTNYEQYF. CDR3 in DNA: TGTGCCAGCGGGTCCCGGGACACGAACTACGAGCAGTACTTC.

The J gene is TRBJ1-3, the V gene TRBV9; 8 bases are a match to TRBD1. This CDR3 contains 16 residues. Germline assignment: CDR1 SGDLS and CDR2 YYNGEE. V shed 4 bases, J shed 0 bases, and the junction held 6 bases outside the gene matches. The CDR3 DNA reads TGTGCCAGCAGCCAGACAGGGGCCGCCTCTGGAAACACCATATATTTT. Amino acid sequence: CASSQTGAASGNTIYF.

The rearrangement links TRBV5-4 to TRBJ2-5; D is ambiguous. This CDR3 region has 13 residues. The germline CDR1 and CDR2 sequences are SGHNT and YYREEE (reference sequence). With 4 bases removed from V and 2 bases from J, the gap between germline ends came to 9 bases. The CDR3 coding sequence is TGTGCCAGCAGCGACGGAGAACAAGAGACCCAGTACTTC. Its protein product is CASSDGEQETQYF.

In the case of this clone: This specimen includes other DNA sequences encoding the same CDR3. The chain has TRBV27 and TRBJ2-7, with D unresolved. The germline CDR1 and CDR2 sequences are MNHEY and SMNVEV (reference sequence). V dropped 2 bases and J dropped 0 bases, with 5 bases sitting between them. The CDR3 has 13 amino acids. The CDR3 spells CASSLGASYEQYF. As DNA, the CDR3 is TGTGCCAGCAGTTTAGGAGCCTCCTACGAGCAGTACTTC.

The J gene is TRBJ1-5, the V gene TRBV19; TRBD1 matches at 7 bases. V was clipped by 2 bases and J by 1 base; unmatched bases: 8. Germline loops: CDR1 LNHDA, CDR2 SQIVND (reference sequence). The CDR3 sequence is 17 residues long. The CDR3 DNA sequence: TGTGCCAGTAGTATACTTTTTCGACAGGGAAGCAATCAGCCCCAGCATTTT. Its translation is CASSILFRQGSNQPQHF.

CDR3 sequence reads: CASSLQGGVYNEQFF. Here the CDR3 DNA reads TGTGCCAGCAGCTTGCAAGGGGGCGTCTACAATGAGCAGTTCTTC. This chain joins TRBV5-4 and TRBJ2-1; 7 bases are a match to TRBD1. The CDR3 sequence is 15 residues long. Germline-derived CDR1 and CDR2 are SGHNT and YYREEE (reference sequence). V trimming: 1 base; J trimming: 3 bases; junction bases outside the gene matches: 4.

CDR3 coding DNA: TGCGCCAGCAGCTACAGGGTCCTGGAATCTCGAACTAATGAAAAACTGTTTTTT. Protein: CASSYRVLESRTNEKLFF. The rearrangement uses TRBV5-1 and TRBJ1-4, with a tentative D call TRBD1 (6 bases). The V gene lost 3 bases and the J gene lost 1 base, with 19 bases spanning the gap. CDR3 size: 18 residues. CDR1 is SGHRS and CDR2 is YFSETQ in the germline V gene.

The rearrangement links TRBV15 to TRBJ2-2; 7 bases line up with TRBD2. This CDR3 spans 17 amino acids. V trimming: 1 base; J trimming: 0 bases; junction bases outside the gene matches: 5. Per the germline V gene, CDR1 is LNHNV and CDR2 is YYDKDF (reference sequence). CDR3 protein: CATSRAKRGSNTGELFF. In nucleotides, the CDR3 is TGTGCCACCAGCAGAGCAAAGCGGGGCTCGAACACCGGGGAGCTGTTTTTT.

This sequence joins TRBV6-5 and TRBJ2-3, with TRBD2 as a possible D gene (6 bases). CDR3 size: 15 residues. The germline V gene encodes CDR1 MNHEY and CDR2 SVGAGI. V lost 6 bases, J lost 1 base, and 14 bases lay in between. The DNA of the CDR3 is TGTGCCAGCAGGAACGGAGGGCCCCGCACAGATACGCAGTATTTT. Its translation is CASRNGGPRTDTQYF.

This clone was recorded once. This chain joins TRBV11-2 and TRBJ2-7; either TRBD1 or TRBD2 may supply D (5 bases each). This CDR3 contains 13 residues. The ends were cut back, 1 base at V and 6 bases at J, with 10 bases in the middle. Germline lookup yields CDR1 SGHAT and CDR2 FQNNGV. Written as DNA, the CDR3 is TGTGCCAGCAGCTTAGGGACGAGGGGCGAGCAGTACTTC. Its protein product is CASSLGTRGEQYF.

The V gene is TRBV19, the J gene TRBJ2-1, with TRBD2 identical over 8 bases. The CDR3 is 15 residues long. Trimming removed 4 bases from V and 2 bases from J; junction bases left unmatched: 4. Germline V gives CDR1 LNHDA, CDR2 SQIVND (reference sequence). The CDR3 here is CASSTAGAAYNEQFF. In DNA, the CDR3 is TGTGCCAGTAGTACAGCGGGAGCGGCCTACAATGAGCAGTTCTTC. Full variable domain (outside the CDR3, taken from reference TRBV19 and TRBJ2-1): DGGITQSPKYLFRKEGQNVTLSCEQNLNHDAMYWYRQDPGQGLRLIYYSQIVNDFQKGDIAEGYSVSREKKESFPLTVTSAQKNPTAFYLCASSTAGAAYNEQFFGPGTRLTVL.

The chain links TRBV29-1 to TRBJ2-7; weak D call: TRBD1 (6 bases). Trimming left V 6 bases short and J 3 bases short, with 12 bases between. CDR3 size: 12 residues. Germline CDR1 reads SQVTM; CDR2 reads ANQGSEA. The CDR3 sequence: CSVELQGYEQYF. The CDR3, as DNA: TGCAGCGTCGAATTACAGGGCTACGAGCAGTACTTC.

The V call is TRBV10-3, the J call TRBJ2-1; 7 bases fit TRBD2. V dropped 0 bases and J dropped 2; count of bases not matched to a gene: 4. Germline V gives CDR1 ENHRY, CDR2 SYGVKD. The CDR3 is 16 amino acids. CDR3 DNA: TGTGCCATCAGTGAGTCTGCGGGGGAGCCCTACAATGAGCAGTTCTTC. It is translated as CAISESAGEPYNEQFF.

The rearrangement links TRBV2 to TRBJ1-1; no firm D call. The CDR3 consists of 14 residues. V shed 1 base and J shed 4 bases, with 10 bases lying between them. CDR1 is SNHLY and CDR2 is FYNNEI in the germline V gene. The CDR3 spells CASSEGGRSTEAFF. The CDR3 nucleotides read TGTGCCAGCAGTGAAGGGGGTCGTAGCACTGAAGCTTTCTTT.

This rearrangement joins TRBV2 to TRBJ2-5; weak D call: TRBD1 (5 bases). V lost 8 bases, J lost 5 bases, and 15 bases lay in between. Germline loops: CDR1 SNHLY, CDR2 FYNNEI. The CDR3 runs to 13 residues. The CDR3 nucleotides are TGTGCCAGCGGGGCCGGAAGGCCCGAGACCCAGTACTTC. It encodes CASGAGRPETQYF.

This clone was detected once. The sample has other DNA sequences that encode this CDR3 too. This sequence joins TRBV12-5 and TRBJ2-7; D not resolved. This CDR3 has 12 amino acids. Germline CDR1 and CDR2: LGHNT and FRNRAP. With 3 bases removed from V and 0 bases from J, the gap between germline ends came to 3 bases. As DNA, the CDR3 is TGTGCTAGTGGTTTATCCTCCTACGAGCAGTACTTC. It specifies CASGLSSYEQYF.

The J gene is TRBJ2-7, the V gene TRBV27; 7 bases map to TRBD1. CDR1 and CDR2 from the germline V gene are MNHEY and SMNVEV (reference sequence). This CDR3 spans 14 amino acids. V was pared by 6 bases and J by 3 bases, with 8 bases of the junction left unmatched. The CDR3 is CASRPPDRLYEQYF. The DNA for the CDR3 is TGTGCCAGCAGACCCCCGGACAGGCTCTACGAGCAGTACTTC.

The chain employs TRBV6-1 and TRBJ1-5; D uncertain. CDR1 is MNHNS and CDR2 is SASEGT in the germline V gene. The CDR3 length is 15 residues. Trimming took off 6 bases at V and 0 bases at J, with 12 bases between the two ends. The CDR3 nucleotides are TGTGCCAGCAGCGAGCAACAGTATAGCAATCAGCCCCAGCATTTT. This sequence encodes CASSEQQYSNQPQHF.

The chain combines TRBV11-2 with TRBJ2-1, with 7 bases lining up with TRBD2. This CDR3 has 16 amino acids. The ends lost 3 bases at V and 5 bases at J; junction bases unmatched: 10. Germline V gene lookup returns CDR1 SGHAT and CDR2 FQNNGV. CDR3 DNA: TGTGCCAGCAGCTTCCCACGGGCTAGCGGACACAATGAGCAGTTCTTC. This encodes CASSFPRASGHNEQFF.

The chain carries TRBV28 and TRBJ1-5; D is unresolved. The length of the CDR3 is 16 residues. Looked up from germline, CDR1 is MDHEN and CDR2 is SYDVKM. The V end was cut by 8 bases, the J end by 0 bases, with 17 bases between. CDR3 nucleotides: TGTGCCAGCCGTCTCGTGGCAGCATATAGCAATCAGCCCCAGCATTTT. This sequence encodes CASRLVAAYSNQPQHF.

V and J are TRBV7-9 and TRBJ1-2; D is uncertain. The germline CDR1 and CDR2 sequences are SEHNR and FQNEAQ (reference sequence). This CDR3 has 16 residues. The V gene lost 1 base and the J gene lost 0 bases, with 12 bases spanning the gap. The CDR3 DNA reads as TGTGCCAGCAGCTTAGGGGATCACAACTCTAACTATGGCTACACCTTC. It translates to CASSLGDHNSNYGYTF. The full variable domain, completed using reference TRBV7-9 and TRBJ1-2, is DTGVSQNPRHKITKRGQNVTFRCDPISEHNRLYWYRQTLGQGPEFLTYFQNEAQLEKSRLLSDRFSAERPKGSFSTLEIQRTEQGDSAMYLCASSLGDHNSNYGYTFGSGTRLTVV.

For this clone: One end of the junction varies from germline; a read error may be responsible. V usage is TRBV7-3 and J usage is TRBJ1-4, with D perhaps TRBD1 (5 bases). Germline V gene lookup returns CDR1 SGHTA and CDR2 FQGTGA. This CDR3 comprises 13 residues. As DNA, the CDR3 is TGTGCGAGCAGGGAGGAGACTAATGAAAAACTGTTTTTT. Its translation is CASREETNEKLFF. The variable domain in full, with the rest retrieved from reference TRBV7-3 and TRBJ1-4, is GAGVSQTPSNKVTEKGKYVELRCDPISGHTALYWYRQSLGQGPEFLIYFQGTGAADDSGLPNDRFFAVRPEGSVSTLKIQRTERGDSAVYLCASREETNEKLFFGSGTQLSVL.